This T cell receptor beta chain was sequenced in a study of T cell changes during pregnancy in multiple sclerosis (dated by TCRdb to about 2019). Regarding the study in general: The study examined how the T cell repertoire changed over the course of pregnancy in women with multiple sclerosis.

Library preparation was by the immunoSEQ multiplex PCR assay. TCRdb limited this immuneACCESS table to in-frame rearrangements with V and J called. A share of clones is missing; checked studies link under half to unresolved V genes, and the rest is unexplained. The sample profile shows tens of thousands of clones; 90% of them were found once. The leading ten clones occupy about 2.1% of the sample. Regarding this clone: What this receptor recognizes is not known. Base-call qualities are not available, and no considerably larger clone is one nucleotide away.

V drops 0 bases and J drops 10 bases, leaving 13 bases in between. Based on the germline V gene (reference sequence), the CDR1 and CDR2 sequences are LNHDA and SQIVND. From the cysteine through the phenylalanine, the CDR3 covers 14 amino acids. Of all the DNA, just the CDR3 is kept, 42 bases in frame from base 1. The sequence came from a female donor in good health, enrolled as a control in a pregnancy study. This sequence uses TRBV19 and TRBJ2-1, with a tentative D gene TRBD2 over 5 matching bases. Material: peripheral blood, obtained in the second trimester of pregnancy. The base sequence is TGTGCCAGTAGTATAGATAGTACCCGAGGGGAGCAGTTCTTC. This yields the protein CASSIDSTRGEQFF.